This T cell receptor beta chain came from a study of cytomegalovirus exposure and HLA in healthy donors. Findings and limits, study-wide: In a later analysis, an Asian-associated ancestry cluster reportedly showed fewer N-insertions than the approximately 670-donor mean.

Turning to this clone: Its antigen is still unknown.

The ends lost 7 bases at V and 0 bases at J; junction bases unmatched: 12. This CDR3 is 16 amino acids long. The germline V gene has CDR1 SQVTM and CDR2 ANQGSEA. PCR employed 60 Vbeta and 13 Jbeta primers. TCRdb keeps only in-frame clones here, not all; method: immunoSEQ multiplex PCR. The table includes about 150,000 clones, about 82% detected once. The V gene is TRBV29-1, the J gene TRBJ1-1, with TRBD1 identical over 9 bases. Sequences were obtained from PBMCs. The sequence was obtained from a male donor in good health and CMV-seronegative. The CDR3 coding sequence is TGCAGCGCCGGGGGACAGGGCGGCGGCATGAACACTGAAGCTTTCTTT. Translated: CSAGGQGGGMNTEAFF.